This TCR beta chain came from a study of blood T cell repertoires in COVID-19. Study at large: Samples representing acute and convalescent COVID-19 were sourced from the United States, Italy and Spain. In each case, the material was cDNA or gDNA derived from T cells, B-cell-depleted T cells, or PBMCs.

The authors' processing: Amplification of reference gene primers provided the estimated nucleated cell counts. Sequencing used immunoSEQ multiplex PCR; TCRdb keeps in-frame clones, though not all of them. V and J calls and clone size are those listed in that table; D and trimming were worked out from the DNA. The data contain hundreds of thousands of clones, approximately 86% of them singletons. The trim removed 3 bases at V and 3 bases at J, leaving 6 bases unmatched. This CDR3 spans 15 amino acids. The germline V gene has CDR1 SGDLS and CDR2 YYNGEE. The receptor was derived from a woman aged 60-70 years who had recovered from COVID-19. The V gene is TRBV9, the J gene TRBJ2-1; 7 positions match TRBD1. The specimen was peripheral blood. The CDR3 bases are TGTGCCAGCAGCGCCCCCGGGACAGACTACAATGAGCAGTTCTTC. Protein: CASSAPGTDYNEQFF.